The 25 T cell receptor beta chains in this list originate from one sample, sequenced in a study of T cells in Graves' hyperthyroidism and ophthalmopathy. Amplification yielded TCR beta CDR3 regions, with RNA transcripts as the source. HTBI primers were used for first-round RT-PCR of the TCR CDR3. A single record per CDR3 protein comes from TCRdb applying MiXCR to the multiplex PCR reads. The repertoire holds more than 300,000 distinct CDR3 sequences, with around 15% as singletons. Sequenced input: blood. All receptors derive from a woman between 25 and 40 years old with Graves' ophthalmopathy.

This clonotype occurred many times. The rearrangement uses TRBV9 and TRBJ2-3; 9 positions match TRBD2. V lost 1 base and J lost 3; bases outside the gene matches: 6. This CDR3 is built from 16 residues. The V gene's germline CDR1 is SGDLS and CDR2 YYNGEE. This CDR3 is CASSVSAGGLTDTQYF. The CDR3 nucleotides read TGTGCCAGCAGCGTATCTGCGGGGGGGCTTACAGATACGCAGTATTTT.

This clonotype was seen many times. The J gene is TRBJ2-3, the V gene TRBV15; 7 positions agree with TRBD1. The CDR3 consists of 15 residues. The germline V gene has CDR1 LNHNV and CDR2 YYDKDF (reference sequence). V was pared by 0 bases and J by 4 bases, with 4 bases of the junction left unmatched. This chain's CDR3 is CATSRDDRVADTQYF. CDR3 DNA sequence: TGTGCCACCAGCAGAGACGACAGGGTCGCAGATACGCAGTATTTT.

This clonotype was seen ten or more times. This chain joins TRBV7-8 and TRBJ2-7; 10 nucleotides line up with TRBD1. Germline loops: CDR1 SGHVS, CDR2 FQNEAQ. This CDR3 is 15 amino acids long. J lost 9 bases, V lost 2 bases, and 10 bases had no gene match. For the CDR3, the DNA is TGTGCCAGCAGCTTACCCAGGGGACAGGGGACTCTGCAGTACTTC. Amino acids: CASSLPRGQGTLQYF.

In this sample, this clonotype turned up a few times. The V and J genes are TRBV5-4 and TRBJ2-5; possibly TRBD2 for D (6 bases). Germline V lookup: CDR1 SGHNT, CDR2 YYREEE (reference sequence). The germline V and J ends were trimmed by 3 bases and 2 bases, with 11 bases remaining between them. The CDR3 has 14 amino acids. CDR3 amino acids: CASSSRDWQETQYF. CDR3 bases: TGTGCCAGCAGCTCTCGGGACTGGCAAGAGACCCAGTACTTC.

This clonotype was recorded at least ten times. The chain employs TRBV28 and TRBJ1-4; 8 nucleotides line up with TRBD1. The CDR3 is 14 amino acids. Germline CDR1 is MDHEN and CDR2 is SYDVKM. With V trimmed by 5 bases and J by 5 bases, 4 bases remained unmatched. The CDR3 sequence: CASSPNRGNEKLFF. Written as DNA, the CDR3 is TGTGCCAGCAGTCCAAACAGGGGGAATGAAAAACTGTTTTTT.

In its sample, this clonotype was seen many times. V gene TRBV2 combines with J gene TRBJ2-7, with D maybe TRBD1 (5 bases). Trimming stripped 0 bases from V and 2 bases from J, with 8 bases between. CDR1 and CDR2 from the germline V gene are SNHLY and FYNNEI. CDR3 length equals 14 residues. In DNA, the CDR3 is TGTGCCAGCAGTGAAGCGCTACAGGCCTACGAGCAGTACTTC. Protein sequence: CASSEALQAYEQYF.

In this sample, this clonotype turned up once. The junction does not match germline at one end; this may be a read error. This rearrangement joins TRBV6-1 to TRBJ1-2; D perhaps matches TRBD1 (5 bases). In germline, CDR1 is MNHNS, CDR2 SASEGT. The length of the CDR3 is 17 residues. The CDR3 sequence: CASSEPGLQGANYGHTF. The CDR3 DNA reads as TGTGCCAGCAGTGAACCGGGGCTGCAGGGAGCGAACTATGGCCACACCTTC.

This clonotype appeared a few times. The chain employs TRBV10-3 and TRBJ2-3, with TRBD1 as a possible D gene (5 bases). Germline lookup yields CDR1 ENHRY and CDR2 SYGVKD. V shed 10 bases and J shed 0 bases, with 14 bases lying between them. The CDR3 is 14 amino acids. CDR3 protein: CATSLRQSTDTQYF. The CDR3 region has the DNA TGTGCCACCAGCCTAAGACAGAGCACAGATACGCAGTATTTT.

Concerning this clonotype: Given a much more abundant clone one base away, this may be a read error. CDR3 in amino acids: CASSEEETGYDGELFF. CDR3 DNA: TGTGCCAGCAGCGAAGAGGAGACAGGGTATGACGGGGAGCTGTTTTTT. V and J are TRBV2 and TRBJ2-2; 7 nucleotides agree with TRBD1. The CDR3 is 16 residues long. The germline gives CDR1 SNHLY, CDR2 FYNNEI.

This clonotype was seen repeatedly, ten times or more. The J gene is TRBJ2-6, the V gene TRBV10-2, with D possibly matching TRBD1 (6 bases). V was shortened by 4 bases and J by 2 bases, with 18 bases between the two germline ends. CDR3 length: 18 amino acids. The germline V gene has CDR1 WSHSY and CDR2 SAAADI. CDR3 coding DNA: TGCGCCAGCAGTGTAGGGGGACGCGCCGGCGCTGGGGCCAACGTCCTGACTTTC. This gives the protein CASSVGGRAGAGANVLTF.

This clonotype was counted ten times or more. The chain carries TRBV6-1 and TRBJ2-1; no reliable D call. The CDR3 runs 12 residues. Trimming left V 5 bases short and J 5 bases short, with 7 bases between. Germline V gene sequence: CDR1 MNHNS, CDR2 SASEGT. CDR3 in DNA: TGTGCCAGCAGTCGTAACCACAATGAGCAGTTCTTC. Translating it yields CASSRNHNEQFF.

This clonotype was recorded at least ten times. DNA of the CDR3: TGTGCCTGGAGTGCAACCGGGGGCGAGCAGTTCTTC. Translating gives CAWSATGGEQFF. The genes are TRBV30 and TRBJ2-1; the D call may be TRBD1 or TRBD2 (6 bases each). Germline CDR1 GTSNPN, CDR2 SVGIG (reference sequence). Trimming removed 1 base from V and 10 bases from J, with 11 bases in between. CDR3 length equals 12 residues.

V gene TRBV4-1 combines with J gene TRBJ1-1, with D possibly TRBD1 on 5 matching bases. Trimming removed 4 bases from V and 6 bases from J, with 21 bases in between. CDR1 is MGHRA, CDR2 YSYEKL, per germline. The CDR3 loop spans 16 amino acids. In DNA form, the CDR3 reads TGCGCCAGCAGCCCGACGGGGCGCGAGATATTGGCTGAAGCTTTCTTT. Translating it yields CASSPTGREILAEAFF.

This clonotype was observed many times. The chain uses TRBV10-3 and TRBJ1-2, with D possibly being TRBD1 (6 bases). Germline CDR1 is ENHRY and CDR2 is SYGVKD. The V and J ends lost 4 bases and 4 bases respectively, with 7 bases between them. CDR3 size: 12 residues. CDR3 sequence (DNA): TGTGCCATCAGTGGGACAGTCTATGGCTACACCTTC. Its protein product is CAISGTVYGYTF.

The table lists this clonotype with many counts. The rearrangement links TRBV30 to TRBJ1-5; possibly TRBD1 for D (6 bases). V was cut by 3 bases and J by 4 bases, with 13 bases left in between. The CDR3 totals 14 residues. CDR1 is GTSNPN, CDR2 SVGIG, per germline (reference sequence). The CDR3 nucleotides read TGTGCCTGGAGCCCGGGACACTCAAATCAGCCCCAGCATTTT. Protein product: CAWSPGHSNQPQHF.

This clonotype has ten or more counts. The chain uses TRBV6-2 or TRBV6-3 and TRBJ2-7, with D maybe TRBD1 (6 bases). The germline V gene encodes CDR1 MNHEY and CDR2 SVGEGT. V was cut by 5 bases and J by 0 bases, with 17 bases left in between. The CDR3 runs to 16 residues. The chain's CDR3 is CASSKLGQPYSYEQYF. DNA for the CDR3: TGTGCCAGCAGTAAACTCGGACAGCCTTACTCCTACGAGCAGTACTTC.

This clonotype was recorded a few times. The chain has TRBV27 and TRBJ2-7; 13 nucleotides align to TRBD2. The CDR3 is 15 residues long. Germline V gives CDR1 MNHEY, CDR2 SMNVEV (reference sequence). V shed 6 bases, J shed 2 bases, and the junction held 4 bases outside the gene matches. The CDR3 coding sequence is TGTGCCAGCAGCCCGACTAGCGGGGGGACCTACGAGCAGTACTTC. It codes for CASSPTSGGTYEQYF.

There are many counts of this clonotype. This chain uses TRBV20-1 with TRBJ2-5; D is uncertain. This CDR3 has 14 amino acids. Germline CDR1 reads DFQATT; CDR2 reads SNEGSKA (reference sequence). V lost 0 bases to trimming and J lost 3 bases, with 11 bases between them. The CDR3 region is CSARDPMLEETQYF. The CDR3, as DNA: TGCAGTGCTAGAGACCCCATGCTGGAAGAGACCCAGTACTTC.

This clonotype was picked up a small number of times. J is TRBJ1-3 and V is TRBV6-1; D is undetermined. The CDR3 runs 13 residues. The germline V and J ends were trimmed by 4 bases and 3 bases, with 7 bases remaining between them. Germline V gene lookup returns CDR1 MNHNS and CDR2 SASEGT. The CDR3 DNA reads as TGTGCCAGCAGTGCGGGGTATGGAAACACCATATATTTT. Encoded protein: CASSAGYGNTIYF.

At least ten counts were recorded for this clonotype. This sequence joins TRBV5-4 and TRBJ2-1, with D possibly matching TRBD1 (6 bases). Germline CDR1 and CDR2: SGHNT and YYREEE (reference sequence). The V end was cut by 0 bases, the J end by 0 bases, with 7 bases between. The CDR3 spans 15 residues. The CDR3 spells CASSLVRGSYNEQFF. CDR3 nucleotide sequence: TGTGCCAGCAGCTTGGTCAGGGGCTCCTACAATGAGCAGTTCTTC. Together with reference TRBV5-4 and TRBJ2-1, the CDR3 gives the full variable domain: ETGVTQSPTHLIKTRGQQVTLRCSSQSGHNTVSWYQQALGQGPQFIFQYYREEENGRGNFPPRFSGLQFPNYSSELNVNALELDDSALYLCASSLVRGSYNEQFFGPGTRLTVL.

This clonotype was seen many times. CDR3 sequence: CSAHTGSGLLEQYF. The CDR3 DNA reads TGCAGTGCGCACACAGGGTCCGGCCTACTCGAGCAGTACTTC. The V gene is TRBV20-1, the J gene TRBJ2-7; D might be TRBD1 (6 bases). V was cut by 6 bases and J by 6 bases, with 21 bases left in between. This CDR3 has 14 amino acids. Per the germline V gene, CDR1 is DFQATT and CDR2 is SNEGSKA (reference sequence).

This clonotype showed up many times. CDR3 loop: CASSPLKGTTTYEQYF. CDR3 nucleotide sequence: TGTGCCAGCTCACCACTAAAGGGAACTACCACCTACGAGCAGTACTTC. The chain has TRBV18 and TRBJ2-7; D gene unclear. Trimming took 1 base from V and 2 from J, leaving 15 bases between them. Germline CDR1 KGHSH, CDR2 LQKENI. The CDR3 is made up of 16 amino acids.

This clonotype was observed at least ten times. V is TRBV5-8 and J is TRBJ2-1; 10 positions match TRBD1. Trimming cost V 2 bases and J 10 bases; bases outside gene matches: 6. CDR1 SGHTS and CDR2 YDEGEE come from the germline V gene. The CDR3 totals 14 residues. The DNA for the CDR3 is TGTGCCAGCAGCTTCCGGGACAGGGGTGCGGAGCAGTTCTTC. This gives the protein CASSFRDRGAEQFF.

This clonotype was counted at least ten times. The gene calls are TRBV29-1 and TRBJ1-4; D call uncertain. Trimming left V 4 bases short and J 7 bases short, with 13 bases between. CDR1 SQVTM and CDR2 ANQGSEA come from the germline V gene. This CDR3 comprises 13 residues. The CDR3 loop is CSVAQDSSEKLFF. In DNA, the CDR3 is TGCAGCGTTGCGCAGGATTCGAGTGAAAAACTGTTTTTT. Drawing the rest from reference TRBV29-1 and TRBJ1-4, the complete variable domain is SAVISQKPSRDICQRGTSLTIQCQVDSQVTMMFWYRQQPGQSLTLIATANQGSEATYESGFVIDKFPISRPNLTFSTLTVSNMSPEDSSIYLCSVAQDSSEKLFFGSGTQLSVL.

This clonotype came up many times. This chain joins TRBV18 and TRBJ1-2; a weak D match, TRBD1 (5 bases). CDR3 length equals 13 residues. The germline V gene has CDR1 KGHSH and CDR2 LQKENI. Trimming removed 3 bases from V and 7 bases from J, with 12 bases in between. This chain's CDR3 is CASSPLDISGYTF. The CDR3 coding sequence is TGTGCCAGCTCACCCCTGGACATTAGTGGCTACACCTTC. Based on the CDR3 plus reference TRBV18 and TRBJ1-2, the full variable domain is NAGVMQNPRHLVRRRGQEARLRCSPMKGHSHVYWYRQLPEEGLKFMVYLQKENIIDESGMPKERFSAEFPKEGPSILRIQQVVRGDSAAYFCASSPLDISGYTFGSGTRLTVV.